This TCR beta chain came from a study of human T cells and chemical hapten exposure. Study-level findings and limits: Compared with pre-sensitization or healthy control sets, expanded TCRs clustered more.

Described time point: pre-sensitization, week 0. Treatment reported: therapeutic diphenylcyclopropenone sensitization with weekly scalp DPC. Those who donated were patients with alopecia, 18 to 70 years of age, and suitable for DPC. This clonotype was counted at least ten times. No antigen is known for it. Within the library, unique molecular identifiers were attached to each individual cDNA molecule. Each CDR3 protein is one row after TCRdb ran MiXCR on the RACE reads. Here the sample spans some 330,000 distinct CDR3 sequences, around 5.5% being singletons. The specimen was whole blood, collected in connection with sensitization to the hapten diphenylcyclopropenone (DPC). The source of this sequence is a woman between 18 and 29 years old with alopecia areata. Some clones in this sample may be carry-over from other donors' samples.

The CDR3 coding sequence is TGTGCCAGCAGCCCTGGGACAGGGGGCCAAGCTTTCTTT. Protein product: CASSPGTGGQAFF. This chain links TRBV6-2 or TRBV6-3 with TRBJ1-1; 12 positions match TRBD1. Trimming removed 6 bases from V and 9 bases from J; junction bases left unmatched: 5. Germline CDR1 MNHEY, CDR2 SVGEGT. CDR3 length: 13 amino acids.